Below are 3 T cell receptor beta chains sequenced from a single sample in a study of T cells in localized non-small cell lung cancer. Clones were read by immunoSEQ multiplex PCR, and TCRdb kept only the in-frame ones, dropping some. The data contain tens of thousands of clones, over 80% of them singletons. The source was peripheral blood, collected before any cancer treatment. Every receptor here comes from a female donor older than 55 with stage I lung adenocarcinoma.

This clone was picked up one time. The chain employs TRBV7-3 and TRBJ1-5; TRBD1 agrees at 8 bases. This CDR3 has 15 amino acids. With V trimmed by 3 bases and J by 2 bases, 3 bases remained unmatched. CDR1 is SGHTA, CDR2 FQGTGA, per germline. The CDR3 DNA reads TGTGCCAGCAGCTTGACAGGGGATGGCAATCAGCCCCAGCATTTT. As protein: CASSLTGDGNQPQHF.

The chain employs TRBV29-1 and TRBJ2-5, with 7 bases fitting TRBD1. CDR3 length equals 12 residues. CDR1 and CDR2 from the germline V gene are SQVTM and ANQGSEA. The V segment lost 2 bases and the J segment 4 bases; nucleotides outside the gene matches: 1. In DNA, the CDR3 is TGCAGCGTTGAAACAGGGGCAGAGACCCAGTACTTC. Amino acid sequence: CSVETGAETQYF.

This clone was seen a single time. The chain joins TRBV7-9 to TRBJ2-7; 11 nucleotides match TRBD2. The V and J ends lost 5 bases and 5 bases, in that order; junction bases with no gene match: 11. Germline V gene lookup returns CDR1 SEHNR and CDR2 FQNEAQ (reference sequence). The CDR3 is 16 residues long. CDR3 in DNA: TGTGCCAGCAGCCTTAGCGGGGGGGCCATTGTAAACGAGCAGTACTTC. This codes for CASSLSGGAIVNEQYF.